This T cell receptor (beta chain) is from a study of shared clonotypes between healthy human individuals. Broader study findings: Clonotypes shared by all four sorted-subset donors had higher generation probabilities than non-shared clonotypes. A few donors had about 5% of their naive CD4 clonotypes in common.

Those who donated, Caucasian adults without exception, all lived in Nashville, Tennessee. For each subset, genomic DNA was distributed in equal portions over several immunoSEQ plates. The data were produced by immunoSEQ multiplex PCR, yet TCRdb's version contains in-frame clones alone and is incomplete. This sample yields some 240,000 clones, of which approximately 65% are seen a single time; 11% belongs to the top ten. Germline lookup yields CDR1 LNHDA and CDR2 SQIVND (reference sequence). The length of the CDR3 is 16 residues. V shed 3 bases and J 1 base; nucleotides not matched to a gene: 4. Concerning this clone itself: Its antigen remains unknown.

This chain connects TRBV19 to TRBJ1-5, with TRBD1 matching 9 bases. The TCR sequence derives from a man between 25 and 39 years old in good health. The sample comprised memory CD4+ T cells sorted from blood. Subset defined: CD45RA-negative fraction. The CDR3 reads CASSMGQGWSNQPQHF. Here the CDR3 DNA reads TGTGCCAGTAGTATGGGACAGGGATGGAGCAATCAGCCCCAGCATTTT.